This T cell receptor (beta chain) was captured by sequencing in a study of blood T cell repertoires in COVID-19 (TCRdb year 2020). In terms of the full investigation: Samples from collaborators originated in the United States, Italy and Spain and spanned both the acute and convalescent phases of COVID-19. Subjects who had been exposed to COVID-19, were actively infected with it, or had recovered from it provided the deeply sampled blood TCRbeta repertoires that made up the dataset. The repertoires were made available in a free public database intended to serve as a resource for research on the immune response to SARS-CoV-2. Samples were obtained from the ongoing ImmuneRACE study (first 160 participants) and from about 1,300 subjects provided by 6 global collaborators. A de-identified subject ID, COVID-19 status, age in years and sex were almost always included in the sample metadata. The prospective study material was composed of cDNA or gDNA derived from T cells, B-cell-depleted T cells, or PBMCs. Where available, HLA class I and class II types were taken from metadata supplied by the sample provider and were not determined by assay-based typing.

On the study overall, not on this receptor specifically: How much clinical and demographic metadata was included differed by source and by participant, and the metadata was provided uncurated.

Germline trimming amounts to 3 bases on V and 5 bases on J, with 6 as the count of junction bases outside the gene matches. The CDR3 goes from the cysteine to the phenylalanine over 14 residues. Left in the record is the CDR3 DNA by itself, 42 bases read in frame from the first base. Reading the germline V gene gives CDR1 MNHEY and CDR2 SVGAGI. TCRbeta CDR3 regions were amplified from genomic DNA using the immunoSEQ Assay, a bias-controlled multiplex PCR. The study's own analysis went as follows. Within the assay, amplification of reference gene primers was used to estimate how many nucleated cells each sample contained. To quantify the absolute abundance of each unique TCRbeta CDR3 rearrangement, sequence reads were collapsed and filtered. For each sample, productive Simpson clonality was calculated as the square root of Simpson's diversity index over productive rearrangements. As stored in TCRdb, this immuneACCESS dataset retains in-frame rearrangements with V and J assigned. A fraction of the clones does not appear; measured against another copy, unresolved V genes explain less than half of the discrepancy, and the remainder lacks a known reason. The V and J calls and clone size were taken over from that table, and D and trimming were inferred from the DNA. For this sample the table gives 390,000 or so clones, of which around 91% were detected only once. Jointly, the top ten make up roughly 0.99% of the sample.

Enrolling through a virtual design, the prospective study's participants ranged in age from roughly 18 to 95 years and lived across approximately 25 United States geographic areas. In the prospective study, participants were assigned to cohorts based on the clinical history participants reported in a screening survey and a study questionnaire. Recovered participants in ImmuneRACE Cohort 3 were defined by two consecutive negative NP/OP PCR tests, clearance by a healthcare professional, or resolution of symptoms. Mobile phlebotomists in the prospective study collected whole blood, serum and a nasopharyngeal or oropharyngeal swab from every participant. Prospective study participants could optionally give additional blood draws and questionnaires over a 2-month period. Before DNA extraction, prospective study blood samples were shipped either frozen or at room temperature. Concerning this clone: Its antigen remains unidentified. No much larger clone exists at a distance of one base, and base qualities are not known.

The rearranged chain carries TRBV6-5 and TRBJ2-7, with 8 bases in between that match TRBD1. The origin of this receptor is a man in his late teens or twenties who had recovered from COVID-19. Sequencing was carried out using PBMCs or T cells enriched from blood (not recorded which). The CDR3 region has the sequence CASSYGQGLDEQYF. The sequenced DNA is TGTGCCAGCAGTTATGGACAGGGCCTCGACGAGCAGTACTTC.